The text below deals with one T cell receptor beta chain. Its target is unknown. Germline CDR1 is MNHEY and CDR2 is SVGAGI. This CDR3 is built from 12 residues. Trimming took off 5 bases at V and 7 bases at J, with 11 bases between the two ends. This record comes from a study of lymphopenia after photon versus proton radiotherapy. Whole-study results and caveats: Oligoclonal CD8+ Temra expansion after nadir drove photon patients' diversity drop. Larger post-nadir TCR diversity loss correlated inversely with survival in deceased patients.

Using immunoSEQ multiplex PCR, the repertoire was profiled, and TCRdb retains in-frame clones only, with some absent. The sample holds 150,000 to 200,000 clones, around nine tenths seen once. The TCR was taken from a man aged 50-60 years with gastric cancer. The material was peripheral blood, obtained from a patient treated with photon-based radiotherapy. The rearrangement links TRBV6-5 to TRBJ1-1, with a possible D match to TRBD1 (6 bases). The CDR3 here is CASSRGQIEAFF. CDR3 nucleotides: TGTGCCAGCAGTCGAGGACAGATTGAAGCTTTCTTT.